The 2 T cell receptor beta chains listed next were all sequenced from one sample in a study of T cells in Graves' hyperthyroidism and ophthalmopathy. The CDR3 regions of TCR beta were amplified from RNA transcripts. A set of HTBI primers served as the primers for a first-round RT-PCR of the TCR CDR3. One entry per CDR3 protein results from TCRdb running MiXCR on the multiplex PCR reads. Of hundreds of thousands of distinct CDR3 sequences listed, about 14% were seen once; the top ten hold approximately 29%. Sequenced: blood. All receptors come from a man between 45 and 60 years old with Graves' ophthalmopathy.

This clonotype occurred many times. The chain couples TRBV20-1 to TRBJ2-7; D call uncertain. From germline, CDR1 is DFQATT and CDR2 SNEGSKA (reference sequence). V was pared by 0 bases and J by 7 bases, with 16 bases between. The CDR3 length is 14 residues. CDR3 bases: TGCAGTGCTAGAGATTATCGCCAGACGTGGGAGCAGTACTTC. This codes for CSARDYRQTWEQYF.

This clonotype has only a few counts. The rearrangement uses TRBV6-1 and TRBJ1-2; D is ambiguous. From germline, CDR1 is MNHNS and CDR2 SASEGT. Trimming left V 8 bases short and J 5 bases short, with 6 bases between. CDR3 length equals 10 residues. The CDR3 loop reads CASREYGYTF. The CDR3 region has the DNA TGTGCCAGCCGGGAGTATGGCTACACCTTC.